The sample holds a few counts of the clone carrying this T cell receptor beta chain. Antigen specificity is unknown. Trimming took off 6 bases at V and 2 bases at J, with 17 bases between the two ends. This CDR3 region has 16 residues. The germline V gene encodes CDR1 LNHDA and CDR2 SQIVND (reference sequence). These data originate in a study of regulatory T cells in long-lasting Graves disease. At the level of the study: Newly diagnosed Graves' patients had under 3 months of antithyroid drugs.

Arm-PCR of CDR3 regions and iRepertoire HTBI primers were the basis on which TCR beta libraries were built. TCRdb re-called the multiplex PCR reads through MiXCR, storing one row per CDR3 protein. The table has about 620,000 distinct CDR3 sequences, roughly 16% seen once. Described time point: newly diagnosed GD, antithyroid drugs for less than 3 months. PBMCs provided the RNA from which the TCR library was made. The peripheral blood volume drawn was 7.5 to 9.5 milliliters, and it was collected into EDTA tubes. Study-wide points: Preferential use of TRBV28, TRBJ1-2 and TRBJ2-5 was seen in persistent disease. Sample size was small, which may have lowered accuracy.

These data were also reused for a study on T cells in Graves' hyperthyroidism and ophthalmopathy.

This receptor was identified in a woman in her twenties or thirties with Graves disease. Here the sequenced sample was peripheral blood mononuclear cells (PBMCs), taken at new diagnosis, from a patient treated with antithyroid drugs. This chain connects TRBV19 to TRBJ1-5; D possibly corresponds to TRBD1 (5 bases). The CDR3 reads CASRDKVAFGNQPQHF. The CDR3 DNA sequence: TGTGCCAGTAGGGACAAGGTGGCCTTCGGCAATCAGCCCCAGCATTTT.